This T cell receptor (beta chain) is from a study of control samples from healthy donors and cancer patients. Generated by immunoSEQ multiplex PCR, the TCRdb table keeps only in-frame clones and is missing some. This table has 130,000 to 150,000 clones, around 85% appearing once. Trimming took off 6 bases at V and 1 base at J, with 12 bases between the two ends. Germline CDR1 is MNHEY and CDR2 is SVGAGI. The CDR3 sequence is 15 residues long. The specimen sequenced was blood. The clonotype comes from a woman between 25 and 40 years old in good health. The chain recombines TRBV6-5 with TRBJ2-2; D may correspond to TRBD1 or TRBD2 (5 bases each). CDR3 in DNA: TGTGCCAGCAGCGCCGGGACCTTGAACACCGGGGAGCTGTTTTTT. The encoded protein is CASSAGTLNTGELFF.